Below are 19 T cell receptor beta chains sequenced from a single sample in a study of blood T cell repertoires in COVID-19. Repertoires were generated with immunoSEQ multiplex PCR, while TCRdb's copy carries only in-frame clones and drops some. Of over 150,000 clones listed, approximately 88% are singletons. The sequenced sample was peripheral blood. The source is a woman aged 55 to 70 with acute or convalescent COVID-19.

This chain uses TRBV5-1 with TRBJ1-4; D is unresolved. CDR1 and CDR2 from the germline V gene are SGHRS and YFSETQ. Trimming took 0 bases from V and 0 from J, leaving 6 bases between them. This CDR3 contains 15 residues. CDR3 DNA: TGCGCCAGCAGCTTGGGAGGAGCAACTAATGAAAAACTGTTTTTT. Translating it yields CASSLGGATNEKLFF. The full variable domain, its missing parts supplied by reference TRBV5-1 and TRBJ1-4, is KAGVTQTPRYLIKTRGQQVTLSCSPISGHRSVSWYQQTPGQGLQFLFEYFSETQRNKGNFPGRFSGRQFSNSRSEMNVSTLELGDSALYLCASSLGGATNEKLFFGSGTQLSVL.

The chain recombines TRBV9 with TRBJ2-1; 16 bases agree with TRBD2. Germline values: CDR1 SGDLS, CDR2 YYNGEE. The J segment lost 12 bases and the V segment lost 5 bases, leaving 14 bases of the junction unmatched. The CDR3 is 17 residues long. CDR3 in amino acids: CASSLFPGLAGGPMQFF. The CDR3 DNA sequence: TGTGCCAGCAGTTTGTTTCCGGGACTAGCGGGGGGGCCGATGCAGTTCTTC.

The genes are TRBV7-2 and TRBJ2-1, with a weak D call TRBD2 (6 bases). The V end lost 5 bases, the J end lost 9 bases, and 14 bases lay between the germline ends. Per germline, CDR1 SGHTA and CDR2 FQGNSA. The CDR3 is 13 amino acids. The CDR3 region is CASSGPGLPEQFF. The CDR3 nucleotides read TGTGCCAGCAGCGGACCGGGACTCCCTGAGCAGTTCTTC.

V usage is TRBV19 and J usage is TRBJ1-4; TRBD1 aligns across 7 bases. The V and J ends lost 5 bases and 5 bases, in that order; junction bases with no gene match: 8. Germline assignment: CDR1 LNHDA and CDR2 SQIVND (reference sequence). The CDR3 is 15 amino acids. In nucleotides, the CDR3 is TGTGCCAGTAGTCCCCGACAGGGAAGGAATGAAAAACTGTTTTTT. Amino acid sequence: CASSPRQGRNEKLFF.

The chain combines TRBV11-3 with TRBJ2-1, with TRBD2 matching over 7 bases. J gave up 4 bases and V 6 bases, and 9 bases lay outside the gene matches. Per the germline V gene, CDR1 is SGHNT and CDR2 is YENEEA. The CDR3 has 15 amino acids. CDR3 in amino acids: CASSYGTGGYNEQFF. CDR3 in DNA: TGTGCCAGCAGTTACGGGACGGGGGGATACAATGAGCAGTTCTTC.

The gene calls are TRBV28 and TRBJ2-3, with D uncertain. The CDR3 spans 13 residues. V was clipped by 5 bases and J by 2 bases, with 8 bases between them. Germline V gene sequence: CDR1 MDHEN, CDR2 SYDVKM. CDR3 loop: CASSQSVTDTQYF. Written as DNA, the CDR3 is TGTGCCAGCAGTCAGTCCGTCACAGATACGCAGTATTTT.

V is TRBV29-1 and J is TRBJ1-1; TRBD1 might be the D (5 bases). Looked up from germline, CDR1 is SQVTM and CDR2 is ANQGSEA. Trimming stripped 6 bases from V and 2 bases from J, with 16 bases between. The CDR3 spans 14 residues. CDR3 coding DNA: TGCAGCGTAGTACGGGGGGAGAGAAACACTGAAGCTTTCTTT. Amino acid sequence: CSVVRGERNTEAFF.

This clone was seen just once. The V call is TRBV18, the J call TRBJ1-2; 9 positions agree with TRBD1. J was trimmed by 4 bases and V by 2 bases; bases with no gene match: 8. This CDR3 is 16 amino acids long. The germline V gene has CDR1 KGHSH and CDR2 LQKENI. CDR3 coding DNA: TGTGCCAGCTCACCAAGTAGTACAGGGGGCAGCTATGGCTACACCTTC. This sequence encodes CASSPSSTGGSYGYTF.

The chain uses TRBV10-3 and TRBJ2-4, with 8 bases identical to TRBD1. CDR3 length: 16 amino acids. CDR1 ENHRY and CDR2 SYGVKD come from the germline V gene. Trimming cost V 1 base and J 2 bases; bases outside gene matches: 4. The CDR3 nucleotides read TGTGCCATCAGTGAGTTACAGGGGGTATCCAAAAACATTCAGTACTTC. Encoded protein: CAISELQGVSKNIQYF.

This clone was seen a handful of times. The rearrangement links TRBV2 to TRBJ2-1, with 13 positions matching TRBD2. Germline V gives CDR1 SNHLY, CDR2 FYNNEI. The CDR3 loop spans 14 amino acids. Unmatched junction bases numbered 7, after V lost 8 bases and J lost 9 bases. The CDR3 region is CASGGLAGRGEQFF. For the CDR3, the DNA is TGTGCCAGCGGGGGACTAGCGGGGCGTGGTGAGCAGTTCTTC.

The rearrangement links TRBV6-5 to TRBJ2-7, with 7 bases matching TRBD1. There are 12 residues in the CDR3. V trimming: 5 bases; J trimming: 6 bases; junction bases outside the gene matches: 4. Germline CDR1 is MNHEY and CDR2 is SVGAGI. Written as DNA, the CDR3 is TGTGCCAGCAGTAAGGACAGGTCCGAGCAGTACTTC. This translates into CASSKDRSEQYF.

The chain has TRBV9 and TRBJ1-2, with 8 bases aligning to TRBD1. Trimming cost V 4 bases and J 0 bases; bases outside gene matches: 5. The CDR3 is 15 amino acids. Germline V gene lookup returns CDR1 SGDLS and CDR2 YYNGEE. CDR3 sequence: CASSMTGAANYGYTF. CDR3 DNA sequence: TGTGCCAGCAGCATGACAGGGGCGGCTAACTATGGCTACACCTTC.

As concerns this clone: At one of its ends the junction is not consistent with the germline gene, which may arise from a read error. V and J are TRBV7-7 and TRBJ2-5; 9 bases align to TRBD2. The germline V gene encodes CDR1 SSHAT and CDR2 FNYEAQ (reference sequence). The CDR3 extends over 16 amino acids. The CDR3 sequence is CASSFSAGGFQETQYF. The CDR3, as DNA: TGTGCTAGCAGCTTTTCTGCGGGGGGGTTTCAAGAGACCCAGTACTTC.

This chain links TRBV28 with TRBJ1-2, with 9 bases lining up with TRBD1. Germline assignment: CDR1 MDHEN and CDR2 SYDVKM. Unmatched junction bases numbered 6, after V lost 2 bases and J lost 5 bases. This CDR3 has 15 residues. The CDR3 sequence: CASSLGGDREYGYTF. The CDR3, as DNA: TGTGCCAGCAGTTTAGGTGGGGACAGGGAGTATGGCTACACCTTC.

The CDR3 spells CASSTGSTDTQYF. The CDR3 DNA is TGTGCCAGCAGCACAGGGTCCACAGATACGCAGTATTTT. J is TRBJ2-3 and V is TRBV5-4; perhaps TRBD1 as D (6 bases). The germline V gene encodes CDR1 SGHNT and CDR2 YYREEE (reference sequence). CDR3 length equals 13 residues. V gave up 4 bases and J gave up 2 bases, with 8 bases separating them. The entire variable domain, with the rest obtained from reference TRBV5-4 and TRBJ2-3, is as follows: ETGVTQSPTHLIKTRGQQVTLRCSSQSGHNTVSWYQQALGQGPQFIFQYYREEENGRGNFPPRFSGLQFPNYSSELNVNALELDDSALYLCASSTGSTDTQYFGPGTRLTVL.

This clone was seen only once. The chain recombines TRBV5-1 with TRBJ2-2; a possible D gene is TRBD2 (6 bases). V lost 4 bases, J lost 8 bases, and 15 bases lay in between. Germline CDR1 is SGHRS and CDR2 is YFSETQ. This CDR3 has 14 residues. CDR3 sequence (DNA): TGCGCCAGCAGCCCCCCGCGGGAACCTGGGGAGCTGTTTTTT. Protein product: CASSPPREPGELFF.

The CDR3 reads CASSLFDGKWTGDTQYF. The CDR3 nucleotides read TGTGCCAGCAGTTTATTTGATGGGAAATGGACTGGAGATACGCAGTATTTT. The rearrangement links TRBV27 to TRBJ2-3, with TRBD2 as a possible D gene (5 bases). The CDR3 is 17 residues long. V was shortened by 1 base and J by 5 bases, with 19 bases between the two germline ends. Germline-derived CDR1 and CDR2 are MNHEY and SMNVEV (reference sequence).

V gene TRBV25-1 combines with J gene TRBJ1-2; 7 bases are a match to TRBD1. The germline V gene encodes CDR1 MGHDK and CDR2 SYGVNS. J was trimmed by 4 bases and V by 6 bases; bases with no gene match: 5. The CDR3 runs 13 residues. CDR3 residues: CASRKTGFYGYTF. The CDR3 region has the DNA TGTGCCAGCAGGAAGACAGGGTTCTATGGCTACACCTTC.

The V call is TRBV2, the J call TRBJ1-1, with a weak D call TRBD1 (5 bases). The CDR3 length is 14 residues. V lost 2 bases and J lost 1, with 8 bases in between. CDR1 and CDR2 from the germline V gene are SNHLY and FYNNEI. CDR3 sequence: CASSEQGPNTEAFF. CDR3 coding DNA: TGTGCCAGCAGTGAACAGGGTCCGAACACTGAAGCTTTCTTT.